Detailed here is one T cell receptor (beta chain). No antigen is known for it. This entry comes from a study of Ad26.COV2.S vaccination and SARS-CoV-2 variants. Overall study context: Dosing was one shot or two shots 56 days apart. Overall study findings and caveats: Spike-specific responses of CD8+ and CD4+ T cells were reported to display substantial breadth after vaccination. Total T cell responses were possibly underestimated by TCR breadth and depth analyses.

With 5 bases removed from V and 5 bases from J, the gap between germline ends came to 16 bases. Germline values: CDR1 SGHVS, CDR2 FQNEAQ. The CDR3 contains 15 residues. Only in-frame clones appear in the TCRdb table, and some are missing; sequencing was by immunoSEQ multiplex PCR. The sample contains around 450,000 clones, 90% of which appear only once. Treatment in this sample: around 19 received Ad26.COV2.S at low or high dose, single or two shots; about 5 received placebo; per-sample allocation not given. It was on day 63 after the first vaccine or placebo injection that samples were taken. An Ad26 vector was used to express Wuhan-strain SARS-CoV-2 spike as the vaccine.

Sequenced here: peripheral blood, sampled in a trial of Ad26.COV2.S vaccine versus placebo. V usage is TRBV7-8 and J usage is TRBJ2-1; perhaps D is TRBD1 or TRBD2 (5 bases each). This receptor was obtained from a person aged 18-60 years who received the Ad26.COV2.S COVID-19 vaccine or a placebo. DNA of the CDR3: TGTGCCAGCAGCCATAACGCAGGGAGAGACAATGAGCAGTTCTTC. Translation gives CASSHNAGRDNEQFF.